A single sample gave rise to the 2 T cell receptor beta chains below, sequenced in a study of shared clonotypes between healthy human individuals. Profiling relied on immunoSEQ multiplex PCR, and the TCRdb table lists in-frame clones only, not all of them. The sample yields about a million clones, about 80% seen once. Sequenced: memory CD4+ T cells from PBMCs. Subset here: CD45RA-negative fraction. The receptors were gathered from a young man in good health. Some clones in this sample may be carry-over from other donors' samples.

The V call is TRBV18, the J call TRBJ2-7; D tentatively fits TRBD1 or TRBD2 (5 bases each). Trimming took 6 bases from V and 7 from J, leaving 22 bases between them. The CDR3 spans 15 residues. The germline CDR1 and CDR2 sequences are KGHSH and LQKENI. The CDR3 bases are TGTGCCAGCTCGCAAACCCGTCCGGGGCTAGGAGAGCAGTACTTC. Its protein is CASSQTRPGLGEQYF.

The chain has TRBV2 and TRBJ1-5; TRBD1 matches at 8 bases. The germline gives CDR1 SNHLY, CDR2 FYNNEI. V dropped 3 bases and J dropped 0; count of bases not matched to a gene: 4. The CDR3 is made up of 16 amino acids. The CDR3 region is CASSEYRGYSNQPQHF. CDR3 coding DNA: TGTGCCAGCAGTGAGTACAGGGGGTATAGCAATCAGCCCCAGCATTTT.